Listed below are T cell receptor beta chains from one sample, sequenced in a study of cytomegalovirus exposure and HLA in healthy donors. Produced via immunoSEQ multiplex PCR; TCRdb's table is partial and in-frame only. The sample totals about 50,000 clones. The sample consisted of PBMCs. The origin of the receptors is a man younger than 35 in good health and CMV-seropositive. The conserved cysteine and the conserved F or W are not part of the CDR3 here. Fields, in order: D gene, J gene, V gene, CDR3 length, CDR3 protein. The D gene is left open where the match is weak.

d_call: TRBD1
j_call: TRBJ1-3
v_call: TRBV7-2
cdr3_length: 13
cdr3_aa: ASSLDRGSGNTIY

d_call: TRBD2
j_call: TRBJ2-7
v_call: TRBV5-4
cdr3_length: 14
cdr3_aa: ASSNKFPGLAYEQY

d_call: TRBD2
j_call: TRBJ2-7
v_call: TRBV5-4
cdr3_length: 13
cdr3_aa: ASSLRLAGGDEQY

d_call: -
j_call: TRBJ1-4
v_call: TRBV5-1
cdr3_length: 13
cdr3_aa: ASSRGPGRAEKLF

d_call: TRBD1
j_call: TRBJ2-6
v_call: TRBV29-1
cdr3_length: 17
cdr3_aa: SVEQPGQDPRSGANVLT

d_call: TRBD1
j_call: TRBJ2-3
v_call: TRBV19
cdr3_length: 12
cdr3_aa: ASSSRTGLHTQY

d_call: TRBD1
j_call: TRBJ1-5
v_call: TRBV4-2
cdr3_length: 18
cdr3_aa: ASSQDRGFMGQGLNQPQH

d_call: -
j_call: TRBJ2-3
v_call: TRBV7-8
cdr3_length: 13
cdr3_aa: ASSLALGVGDTQY

d_call: -
j_call: TRBJ2-7
v_call: TRBV28
cdr3_length: 15
cdr3_aa: ASSFMSIPPSSYEQY

d_call: -
j_call: TRBJ1-3
v_call: TRBV9
cdr3_length: 15
cdr3_aa: ASSVGGGNQAGNTIY

d_call: -
j_call: TRBJ1-1
v_call: TRBV15
cdr3_length: 10
cdr3_aa: ATSRDGTEAF

d_call: -
j_call: TRBJ2-7
v_call: TRBV10-3
cdr3_length: 9
cdr3_aa: AISHSYEQY

d_call: -
j_call: TRBJ1-1
v_call: TRBV7-9
cdr3_length: 12
cdr3_aa: ASSEQTGSTEAF

d_call: -
j_call: TRBJ2-7
v_call: TRBV18
cdr3_length: 11
cdr3_aa: ASSESLSYEQY

d_call: -
j_call: TRBJ1-5
v_call: TRBV28
cdr3_length: 12
cdr3_aa: ASSPQWRDQPQH

d_call: -
j_call: TRBJ2-4
v_call: TRBV28
cdr3_length: 15
cdr3_aa: ASIYHPDSGAKNIQY

d_call: TRBD2
j_call: TRBJ2-2
v_call: TRBV5-4
cdr3_length: 13
cdr3_aa: ASSWTSGSGGELF